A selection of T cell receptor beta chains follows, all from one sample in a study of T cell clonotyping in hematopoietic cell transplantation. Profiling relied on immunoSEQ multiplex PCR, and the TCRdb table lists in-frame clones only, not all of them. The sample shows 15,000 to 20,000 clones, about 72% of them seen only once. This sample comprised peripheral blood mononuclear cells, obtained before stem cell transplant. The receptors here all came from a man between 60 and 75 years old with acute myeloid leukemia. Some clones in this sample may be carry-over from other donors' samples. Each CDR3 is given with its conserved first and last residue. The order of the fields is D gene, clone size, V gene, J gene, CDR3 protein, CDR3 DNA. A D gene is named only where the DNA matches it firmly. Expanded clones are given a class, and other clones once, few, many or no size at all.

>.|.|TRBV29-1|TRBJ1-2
CSVEPRGPHYGYTF
TGCAGCGTTGAGCCTCGGGGGCCTCACTATGGCTACACCTTC
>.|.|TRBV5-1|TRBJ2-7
CASSLNSNNEQYF
TGCGCCAGCAGCTTGAACAGTAACAACGAGCAGTACTTC
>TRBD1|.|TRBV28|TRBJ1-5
CASSLPGTGVSNQPQHF
TGTGCCAGCAGTTTACCCGGGACAGGGGTTAGCAATCAGCCCCAGCATTTT
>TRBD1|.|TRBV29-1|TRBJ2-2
CSVGQGLAGELFF
TGCAGCGTGGGACAGGGTTTGGCCGGGGAGCTGTTTTTT
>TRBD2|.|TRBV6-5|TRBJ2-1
CASSSPSGVQFF
TGTGCCAGCAGTTCCCCGAGCGGGGTTCAGTTCTTC
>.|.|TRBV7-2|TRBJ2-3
CASSLAGLGLDTQYF
TGTGCCAGCAGCTTAGCAGGGCTGGGCCTTGATACGCAGTATTTT
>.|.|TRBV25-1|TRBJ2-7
CASMASRSYEQYF
TGTGCCAGCATGGCTAGTCGGTCCTACGAGCAGTACTTC
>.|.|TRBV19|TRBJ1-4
CASSIVLENEKLFF
TGTGCCAGTAGTATAGTTTTGGAGAATGAAAAACTGTTTTTT
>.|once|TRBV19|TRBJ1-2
CASSIDDSVNYGYTF
TGTGCCAGTAGTATAGATGACAGCGTTAACTATGGCTACACCTTC
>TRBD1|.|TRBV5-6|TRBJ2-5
CASSFTGTGETQYF
TGTGCCAGCAGTTTTACCGGGACAGGGGAGACCCAGTACTTC
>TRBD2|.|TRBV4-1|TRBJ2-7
CASSQSPGGPYEQYF
TGCGCCAGCAGCCAAAGTCCGGGGGGGCCCTACGAGCAGTACTTC
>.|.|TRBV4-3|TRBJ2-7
CASSQGWRGAYEQYF
TGCGCCAGCAGCCAAGGCTGGAGGGGCGCCTACGAGCAGTACTTC
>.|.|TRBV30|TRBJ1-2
CAWLALDSNYGYTF
TGTGCCTGGCTGGCGCTTGACAGCAACTATGGCTACACCTTC
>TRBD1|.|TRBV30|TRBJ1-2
CAWSAQTGRYTF
TGTGCCTGGAGTGCCCAGACAGGGCGCTACACCTTC
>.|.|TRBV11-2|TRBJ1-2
CASSFAGAMGGYTF
TGTGCCAGCAGCTTTGCAGGGGCTATGGGTGGCTACACCTTC
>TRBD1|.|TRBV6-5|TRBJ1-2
CASSYAQGALNYGYTF
TGTGCCAGCAGTTACGCACAGGGGGCCTTAAACTATGGCTACACCTTC
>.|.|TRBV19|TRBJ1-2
CASREGGAGYGYTF
TGTGCCAGTAGAGAGGGGGGCGCCGGGTATGGCTACACCTTC
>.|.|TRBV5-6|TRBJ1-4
CASSLGGTRANEKLFF
TGTGCCAGCAGCTTGGGGGGGACCCGGGCTAATGAAAAACTGTTTTTT
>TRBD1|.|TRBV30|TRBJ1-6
CAWDRAIYNSPLHF
TGTGCCTGGGACAGGGCAATTTATAATTCACCCCTCCACTTT
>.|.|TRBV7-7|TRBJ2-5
CASSLATSMETQYF
TGTGCCAGCAGCTTAGCCACGTCCATGGAGACCCAGTACTTC
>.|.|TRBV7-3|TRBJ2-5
CASSRSPQETQYF
TGTGCCAGCAGCCGCTCGCCCCAAGAGACCCAGTACTTC
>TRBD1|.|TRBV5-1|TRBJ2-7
CASSLVGTGGYEQYF
TGCGCCAGCAGCTTGGTCGGGACAGGGGGGTACGAGCAGTACTTC